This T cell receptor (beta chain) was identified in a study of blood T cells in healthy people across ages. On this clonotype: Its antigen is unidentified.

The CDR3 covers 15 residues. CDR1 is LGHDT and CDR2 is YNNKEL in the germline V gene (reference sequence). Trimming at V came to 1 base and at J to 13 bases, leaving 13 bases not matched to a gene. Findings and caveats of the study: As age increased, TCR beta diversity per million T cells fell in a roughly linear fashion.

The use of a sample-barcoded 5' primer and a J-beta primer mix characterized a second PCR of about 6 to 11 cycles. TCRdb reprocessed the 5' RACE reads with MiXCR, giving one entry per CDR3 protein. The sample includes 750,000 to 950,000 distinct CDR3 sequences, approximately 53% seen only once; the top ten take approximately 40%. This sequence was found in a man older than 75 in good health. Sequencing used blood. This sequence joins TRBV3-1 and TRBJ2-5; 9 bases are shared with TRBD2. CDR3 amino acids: CASSQGTSSGSNPYF. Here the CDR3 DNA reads TGTGCCAGCAGCCAAGGAACAAGTAGCGGGAGTAATCCGTACTTC.